In its sample, the clone carrying this TCR beta chain was seen once. The TCR alpha and TCR beta cDNA libraries, bearing sample barcodes and UMIs, were generated by 5'RACE using constant-segment primers. TCRdb re-called the 5' RACE reads through MiXCR, storing one row per CDR3 protein. This table has a few hundred thousand distinct CDR3 sequences, 20% to 25% appearing once. Trimming at V came to 7 bases and at J to 8 bases, leaving 7 bases not matched to a gene. CDR1 and CDR2 from the germline V gene are MNHEY and SVGEGT. The CDR3 sequence is 12 residues long. The data were taken from a study of T-cell memory formation after mild COVID-19. Overall study: Clusters of TCRs were largely donor specific.

This sequence joins TRBV6-2 or TRBV6-3 and TRBJ1-2; 7 positions agree with TRBD1. The receptor was isolated from a man aged 18 to 35 who had mild COVID-19 (a few samples of this study predate the infection). Cell type and time point are not known. The sample comprised PBMCs or a T cell subset sorted from them (not recorded which). The CDR3 loop reads CASTGQVWGYTF. The CDR3 nucleotides read TGTGCCAGCACCGGACAGGTGTGGGGCTACACCTTC.